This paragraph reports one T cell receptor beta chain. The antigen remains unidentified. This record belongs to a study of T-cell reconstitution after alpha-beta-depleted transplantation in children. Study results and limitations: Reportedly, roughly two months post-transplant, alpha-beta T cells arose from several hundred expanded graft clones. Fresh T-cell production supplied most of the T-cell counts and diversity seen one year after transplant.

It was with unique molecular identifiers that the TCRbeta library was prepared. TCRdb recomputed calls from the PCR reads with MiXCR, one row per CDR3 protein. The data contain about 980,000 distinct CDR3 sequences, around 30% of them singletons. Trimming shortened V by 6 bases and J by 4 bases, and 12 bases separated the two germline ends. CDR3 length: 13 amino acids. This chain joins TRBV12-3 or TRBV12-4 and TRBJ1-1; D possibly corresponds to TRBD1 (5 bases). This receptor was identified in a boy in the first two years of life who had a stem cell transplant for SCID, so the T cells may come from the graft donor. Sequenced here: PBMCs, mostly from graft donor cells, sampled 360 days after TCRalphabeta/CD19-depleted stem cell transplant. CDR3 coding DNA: TGTGCCAGCAGCGGATTAGGGGTCACTGAAGCTTTCTTT. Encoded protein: CASSGLGVTEAFF.